The entry below describes one TCR beta chain. All donors had a single incident cervical HPV16 infection, not prevalent. Repertoires were generated with immunoSEQ multiplex PCR, while TCRdb's copy carries only in-frame clones and drops some. The sample totals tens of thousands of clones. This sample was taken from a study of T cells in women clearing cervical HPV infection. The clonotype originates from a woman between 18 and 69 years old with a cervical HPV16 infection that either progressed to CIN3+ or cleared (not recorded which). The sequenced material came from blood buffy coat.

CDR3 DNA, as far as it was read: TGTGCCAGCAGCCTATGGACAGGATCCTACAATGAG. This codes for CASSLWTGSYNE. The CDR3 in full is CASSLWTGSYNEQFF. The gene calls are TRBV7-2 and TRBJ2-1; 7 bases are a match to TRBD1. The CDR3 end lies 3 residues beyond the end of the read and is filled in from the germline J gene. V trimming: 5 bases; J trimming: 1 base; junction bases outside the gene matches: 5. The CDR3 loop spans 15 amino acids. Germline CDR1 and CDR2: SGHTA and FQGNSA.